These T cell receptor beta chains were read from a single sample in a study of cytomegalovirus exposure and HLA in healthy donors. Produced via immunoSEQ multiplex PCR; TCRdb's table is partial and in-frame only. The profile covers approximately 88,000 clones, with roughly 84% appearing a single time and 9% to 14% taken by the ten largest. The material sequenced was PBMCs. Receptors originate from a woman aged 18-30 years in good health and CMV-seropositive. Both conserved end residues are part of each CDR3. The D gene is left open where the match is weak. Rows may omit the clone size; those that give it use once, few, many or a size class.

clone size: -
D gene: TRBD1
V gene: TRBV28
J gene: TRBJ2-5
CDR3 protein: CASSLTLQGAETQYF
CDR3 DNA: TGTGCCAGCAGTTTAACTTTACAGGGGGCTGAGACCCAGTACTTC

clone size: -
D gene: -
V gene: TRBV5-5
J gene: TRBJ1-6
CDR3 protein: CASSLEGGSPLHF
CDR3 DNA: TGTGCCAGCAGCTTGGAGGGAGGATCACCCCTCCACTTT

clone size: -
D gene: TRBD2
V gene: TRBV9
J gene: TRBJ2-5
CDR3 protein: CASSPPGGIAGEETQYF
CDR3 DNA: TGTGCCAGCAGCCCTCCGGGCGGAATAGCGGGGGAAGAGACCCAGTACTTC

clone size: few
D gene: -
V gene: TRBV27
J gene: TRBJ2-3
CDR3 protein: CASAGSSTDTQYF
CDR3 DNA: TGTGCCAGCGCGGGATCTAGCACAGATACGCAGTATTTT

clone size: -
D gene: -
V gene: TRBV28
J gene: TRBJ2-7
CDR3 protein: CASRPQGGDYEQYF
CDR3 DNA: TGTGCCAGCAGACCACAGGGGGGGGACTACGAGCAGTACTTC

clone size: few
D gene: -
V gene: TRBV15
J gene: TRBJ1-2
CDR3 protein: CATRGTDRGYTF
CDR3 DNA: TGTGCCACCCGGGGGACCGACCGTGGCTACACCTTC

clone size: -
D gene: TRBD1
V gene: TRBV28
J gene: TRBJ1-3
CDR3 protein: CASSSVTGALENTIYF
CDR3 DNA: TGTGCCAGCAGTTCCGTGACAGGGGCGTTGGAAAACACCATATATTTT

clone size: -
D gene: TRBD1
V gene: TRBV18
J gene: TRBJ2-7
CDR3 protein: CASSPLGQGDEQYF
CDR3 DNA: TGTGCCAGCTCACCGTTGGGACAGGGAGACGAGCAGTACTTC

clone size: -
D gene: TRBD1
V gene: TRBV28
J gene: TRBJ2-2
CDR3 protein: CASSHRGMGTGELFF
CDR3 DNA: TGTGCCAGCAGTCACAGGGGAATGGGCACCGGGGAGCTGTTTTTT

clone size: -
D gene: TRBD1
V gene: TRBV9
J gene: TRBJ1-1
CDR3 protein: CASSGGQGRYTEAFF
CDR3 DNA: TGTGCCAGCAGCGGGGGACAGGGGAGATACACTGAAGCTTTCTTT

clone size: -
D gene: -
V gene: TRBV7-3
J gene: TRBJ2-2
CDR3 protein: CASSLIPGPNTGELFF
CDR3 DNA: TGTGCCAGCAGCTTAATACCAGGGCCGAACACCGGGGAGCTGTTTTTT

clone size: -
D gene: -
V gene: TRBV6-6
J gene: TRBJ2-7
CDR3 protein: CASRRDTLYYEQYF
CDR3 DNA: TGTGCCAGCAGAAGGGACACCTTATACTACGAGCAGTACTTC

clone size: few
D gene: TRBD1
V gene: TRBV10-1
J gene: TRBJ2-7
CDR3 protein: CASRRQGSYEQYF
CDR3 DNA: TGCGCCAGCAGGAGACAGGGGTCCTACGAGCAGTACTTC

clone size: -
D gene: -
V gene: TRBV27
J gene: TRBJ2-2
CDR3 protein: CASSLSSGMNTGELFF
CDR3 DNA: TGTGCCAGCAGTTTATCCTCGGGGATGAACACCGGGGAGCTGTTTTTT

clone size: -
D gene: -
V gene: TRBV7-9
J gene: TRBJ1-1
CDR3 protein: CASSEFGGRPEAFF
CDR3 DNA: TGTGCCAGCAGCGAGTTTGGCGGGAGGCCTGAAGCTTTCTTT

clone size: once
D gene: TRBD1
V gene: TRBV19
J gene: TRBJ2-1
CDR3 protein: CASRPGQGTRNEQFF
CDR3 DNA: TGTGCCAGTAGACCTGGACAGGGGACGCGGAATGAGCAGTTCTTC

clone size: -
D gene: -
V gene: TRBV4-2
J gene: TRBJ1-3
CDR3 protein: CASSQFGSGIGNTIYF
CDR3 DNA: TGTGCCAGCAGCCAATTTGGCTCAGGAATTGGAAACACCATATATTTT

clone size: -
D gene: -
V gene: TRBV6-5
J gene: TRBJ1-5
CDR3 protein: CASSYSIYDSNQPQHF
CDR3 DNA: TGTGCCAGCAGTTACTCGATCTACGATAGCAATCAGCCCCAGCATTTT

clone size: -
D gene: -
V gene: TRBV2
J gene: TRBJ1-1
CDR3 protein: CASSKQGPNTEAFF
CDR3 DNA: TGTGCCAGCAGTAAACAGGGACCCAACACTGAAGCTTTCTTT

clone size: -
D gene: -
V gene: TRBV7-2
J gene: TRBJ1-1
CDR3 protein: CASSLQVYTEAFF
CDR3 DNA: TGTGCCAGCAGCTTACAGGTGTACACTGAAGCTTTCTTT

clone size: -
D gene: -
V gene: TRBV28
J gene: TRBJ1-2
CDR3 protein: CASSLGQIFNYGYTF
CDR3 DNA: TGTGCCAGCAGTTTAGGACAGATCTTTAACTATGGCTACACCTTC

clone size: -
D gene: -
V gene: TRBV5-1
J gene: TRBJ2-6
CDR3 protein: CASSLSSRVLSGANVLTF
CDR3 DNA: TGCGCCAGCAGCTTGTCCTCGCGGGTCCTCTCTGGGGCCAACGTCCTGACTTTC

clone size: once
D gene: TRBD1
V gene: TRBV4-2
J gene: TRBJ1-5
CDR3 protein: CASSQGDRGQPQHF
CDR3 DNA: TGTGCCAGCAGCCAAGGGGACAGGGGGCAGCCCCAGCATTTT

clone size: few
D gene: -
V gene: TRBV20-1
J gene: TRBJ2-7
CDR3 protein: CSARPTYEQYF
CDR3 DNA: TGCAGTGCTAGACCAACCTACGAGCAGTACTTC

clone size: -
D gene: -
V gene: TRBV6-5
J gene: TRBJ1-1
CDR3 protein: CASSYRRGRWTEAFF
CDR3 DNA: TGTGCCAGCAGTTATAGGAGGGGTCGATGGACTGAAGCTTTCTTT

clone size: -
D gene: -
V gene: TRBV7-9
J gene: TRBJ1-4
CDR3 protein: CASSLARALGEKLFF
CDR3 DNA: TGTGCCAGCAGCTTAGCCAGGGCTCTGGGTGAAAAACTGTTTTTT

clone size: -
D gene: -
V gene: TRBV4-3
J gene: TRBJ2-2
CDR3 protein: CASSQDTLGTGELFF
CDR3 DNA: TGCGCCAGCAGCCAAGATACTCTAGGCACCGGGGAGCTGTTTTTT

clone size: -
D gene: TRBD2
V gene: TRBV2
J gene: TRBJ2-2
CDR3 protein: CASSSGTSGGSGELFF
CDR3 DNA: TGTGCCAGCAGTTCAGGGACTAGCGGGGGGTCCGGGGAGCTGTTTTTT

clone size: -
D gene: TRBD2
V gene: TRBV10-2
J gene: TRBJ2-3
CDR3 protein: CASRTGTSGGTDTQYF
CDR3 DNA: TGCGCCAGCAGGACCGGGACTAGCGGGGGCACAGATACGCAGTATTTT

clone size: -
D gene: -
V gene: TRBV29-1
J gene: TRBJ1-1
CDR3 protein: CSVARDSINTEAFF
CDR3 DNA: TGCAGCGTTGCTCGGGATTCCATTAACACTGAAGCTTTCTTT

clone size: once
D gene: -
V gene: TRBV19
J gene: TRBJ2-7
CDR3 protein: CASSMAGSSSYEQYF
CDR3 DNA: TGTGCCAGTAGTATGGCAGGCTCGAGCTCCTACGAGCAGTACTTC

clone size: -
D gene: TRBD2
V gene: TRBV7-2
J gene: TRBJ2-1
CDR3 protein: CASSFGGGDYNEQFF
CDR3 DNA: TGTGCCAGCAGCTTTGGCGGGGGAGACTACAATGAGCAGTTCTTC

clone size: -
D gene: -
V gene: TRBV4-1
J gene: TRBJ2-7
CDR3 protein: CASSQSRDSTYEQYF
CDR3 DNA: TGCGCCAGCAGCCAATCCAGGGACTCCACCTACGAGCAGTACTTC

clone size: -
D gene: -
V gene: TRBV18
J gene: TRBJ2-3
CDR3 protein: CASSRRGGDGTDTQYF
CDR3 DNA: TGTGCCAGCTCACGGAGGGGTGGCGACGGCACAGATACGCAGTATTTT

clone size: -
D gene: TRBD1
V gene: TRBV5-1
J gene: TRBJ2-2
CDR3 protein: CASSLQGTGITGELFF
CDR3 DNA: TGCGCCAGCAGCTTACAGGGGACAGGGATCACCGGGGAGCTGTTTTTT

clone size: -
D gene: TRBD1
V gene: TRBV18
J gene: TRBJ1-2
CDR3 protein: CASSPLRDRIQYGYTF
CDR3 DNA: TGTGCCAGCTCACCACTCCGGGACAGAATTCAATATGGCTACACCTTC

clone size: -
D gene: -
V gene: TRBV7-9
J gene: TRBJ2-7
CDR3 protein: CASSRDLAGISYEQYF
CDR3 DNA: TGTGCCAGCAGCCGAGACCTAGCCGGGATCTCCTACGAGCAGTACTTC

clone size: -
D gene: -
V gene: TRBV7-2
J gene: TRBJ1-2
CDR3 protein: CASSLLVLNYGYTF
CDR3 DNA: TGTGCCAGCAGCTTATTAGTACTTAACTATGGCTACACCTTC

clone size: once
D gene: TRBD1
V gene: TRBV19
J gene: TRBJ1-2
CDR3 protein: CASSPRTGGIYGYTF
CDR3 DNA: TGTGCCAGTAGTCCTCGGACAGGGGGGATCTATGGCTACACCTTC

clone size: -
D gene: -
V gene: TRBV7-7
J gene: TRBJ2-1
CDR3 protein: CASSLQGGNNEQFF
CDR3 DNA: TGTGCCAGCAGCTTACAGGGTGGGAACAATGAGCAGTTCTTC

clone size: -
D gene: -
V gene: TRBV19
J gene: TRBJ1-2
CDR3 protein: CASSIWQTANYGYTF
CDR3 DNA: TGTGCCAGTAGTATTTGGCAGACAGCTAACTATGGCTACACCTTC

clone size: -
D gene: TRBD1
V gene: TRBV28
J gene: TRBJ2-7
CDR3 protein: CASNVDRDEQYF
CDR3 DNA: TGTGCCAGCAACGTGGACAGGGACGAGCAGTACTTC

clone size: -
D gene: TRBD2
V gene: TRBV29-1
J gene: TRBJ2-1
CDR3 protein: CSVELAGGLSYNEQFF
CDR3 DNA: TGCAGCGTTGAACTAGCGGGGGGGTTATCATACAATGAGCAGTTCTTC

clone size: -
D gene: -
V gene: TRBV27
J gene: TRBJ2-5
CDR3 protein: CASSRDGTYETQYF
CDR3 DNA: TGTGCCAGCAGTCGCGACGGGACTTATGAGACCCAGTACTTC

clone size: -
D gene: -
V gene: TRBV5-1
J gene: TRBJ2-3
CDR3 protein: CASSPPEDTQYF
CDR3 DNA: TGCGCCAGCAGCCCGCCGGAGGATACGCAGTATTTT

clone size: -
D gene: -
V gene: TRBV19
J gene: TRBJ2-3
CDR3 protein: CASSMAGSTDTQYF
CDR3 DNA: TGTGCCAGTAGTATGGCAGGGTCCACAGATACGCAGTATTTT

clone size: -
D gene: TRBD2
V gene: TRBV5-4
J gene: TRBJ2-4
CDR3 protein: CASSLDPSGGNIQYF
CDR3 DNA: TGTGCCAGCAGCTTAGATCCCTCGGGGGGAAACATTCAGTACTTC

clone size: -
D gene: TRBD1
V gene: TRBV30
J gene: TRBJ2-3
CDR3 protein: CAWSVGQGKADTQYF
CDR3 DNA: TGTGCCTGGAGTGTAGGACAGGGGAAGGCAGATACGCAGTATTTT